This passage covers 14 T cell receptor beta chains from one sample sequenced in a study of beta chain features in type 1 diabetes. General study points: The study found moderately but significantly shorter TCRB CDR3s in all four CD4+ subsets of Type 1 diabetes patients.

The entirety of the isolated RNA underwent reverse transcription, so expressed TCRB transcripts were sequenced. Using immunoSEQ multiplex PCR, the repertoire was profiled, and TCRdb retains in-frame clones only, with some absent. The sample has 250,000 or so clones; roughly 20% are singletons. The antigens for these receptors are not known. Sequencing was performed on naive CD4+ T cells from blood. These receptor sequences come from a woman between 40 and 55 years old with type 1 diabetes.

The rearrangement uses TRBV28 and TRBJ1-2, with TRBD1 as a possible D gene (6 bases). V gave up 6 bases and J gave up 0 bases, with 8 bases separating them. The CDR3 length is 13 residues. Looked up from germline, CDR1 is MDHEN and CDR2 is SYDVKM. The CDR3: CASRDSSNYGYTF. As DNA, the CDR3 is TGTGCCAGCAGGGACAGTTCTAACTATGGCTACACCTTC.

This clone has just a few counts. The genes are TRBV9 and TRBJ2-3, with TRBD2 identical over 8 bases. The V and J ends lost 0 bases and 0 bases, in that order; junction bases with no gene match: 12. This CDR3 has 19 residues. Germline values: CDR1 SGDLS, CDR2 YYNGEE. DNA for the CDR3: TGTGCCAGCAGCGTAGGGCTAGCGGGTGGGAGAGCTAGCACAGATACGCAGTATTTT. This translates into CASSVGLAGGRASTDTQYF.

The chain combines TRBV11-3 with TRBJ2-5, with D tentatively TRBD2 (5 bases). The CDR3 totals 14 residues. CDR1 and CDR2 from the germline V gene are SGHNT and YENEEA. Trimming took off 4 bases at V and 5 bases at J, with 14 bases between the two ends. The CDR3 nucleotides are TGTGCCAGCAGCTCGGGTTTGCCGGGGGAGACCCAGTACTTC. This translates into CASSSGLPGETQYF.

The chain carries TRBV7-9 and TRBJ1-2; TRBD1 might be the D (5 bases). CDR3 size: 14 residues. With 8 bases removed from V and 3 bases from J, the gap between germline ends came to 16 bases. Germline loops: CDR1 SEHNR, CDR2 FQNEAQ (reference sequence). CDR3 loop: CASRTGTGDYGYTF. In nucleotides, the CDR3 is TGTGCCAGCCGTACCGGGACGGGGGACTATGGCTACACCTTC.

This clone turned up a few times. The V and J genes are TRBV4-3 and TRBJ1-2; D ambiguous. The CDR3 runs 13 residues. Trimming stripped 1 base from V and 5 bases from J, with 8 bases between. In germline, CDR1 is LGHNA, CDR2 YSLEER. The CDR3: CASSQVRGYGYTF. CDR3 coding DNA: TGCGCCAGCAGCCAAGTCAGAGGATATGGCTACACCTTC.

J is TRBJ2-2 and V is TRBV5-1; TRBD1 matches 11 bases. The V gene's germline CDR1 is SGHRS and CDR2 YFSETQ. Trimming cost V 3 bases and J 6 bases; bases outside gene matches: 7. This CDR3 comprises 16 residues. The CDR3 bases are TGCGCCAGCAGCTGGGGCGGACAGGGGGCCCCCGGGGAGCTGTTTTTT. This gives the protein CASSWGGQGAPGELFF.

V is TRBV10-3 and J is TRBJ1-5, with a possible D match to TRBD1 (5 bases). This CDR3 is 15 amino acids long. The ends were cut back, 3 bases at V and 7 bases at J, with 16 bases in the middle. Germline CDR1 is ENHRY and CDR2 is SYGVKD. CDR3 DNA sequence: TGTGCCATCAGTGAAGGAGGGGCGTTGGGCCAGCCCCAGCATTTT. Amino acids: CAISEGGALGQPQHF.

CDR3 loop: CASTTRGGRGFGTEAFF. DNA for the CDR3: TGTGCCAGTACCACCCGGGGGGGGCGCGGGTTTGGCACTGAAGCTTTCTTT. The chain couples TRBV19 to TRBJ1-1; TRBD1 is a possible D gene (6 bases). The CDR3 spans 17 residues. V lost 7 bases, J lost 4 bases, and 25 bases lay in between. Germline V gene lookup returns CDR1 LNHDA and CDR2 SQIVND (reference sequence).

The CDR3 loop is CASSRGTGANVLTF. The CDR3, as DNA: TGTGCCAGCAGTCGAGGGACTGGGGCCAACGTCCTGACTTTC. This sequence joins TRBV28 and TRBJ2-6; D perhaps matches TRBD2 (5 bases). Germline V gene data show CDR1 as MDHEN and CDR2 as SYDVKM. Between the trimmed V and J ends, which lost 5 bases and 2 bases, there was a span of 7 bases. This CDR3 is built from 14 residues.

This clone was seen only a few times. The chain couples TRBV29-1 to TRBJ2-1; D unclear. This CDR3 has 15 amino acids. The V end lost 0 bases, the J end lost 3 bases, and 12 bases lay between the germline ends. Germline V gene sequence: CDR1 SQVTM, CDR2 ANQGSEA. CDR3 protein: CSVEEGDFYYNEQFF. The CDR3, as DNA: TGCAGCGTTGAAGAAGGCGACTTCTACTACAATGAGCAGTTCTTC.

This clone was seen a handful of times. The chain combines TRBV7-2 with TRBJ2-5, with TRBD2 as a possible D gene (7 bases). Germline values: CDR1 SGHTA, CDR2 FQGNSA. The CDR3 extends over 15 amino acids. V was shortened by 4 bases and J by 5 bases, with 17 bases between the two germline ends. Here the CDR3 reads CASSWEGGSWETQYF. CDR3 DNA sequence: TGTGCCAGCAGCTGGGAGGGGGGGTCTTGGGAGACCCAGTACTTC.

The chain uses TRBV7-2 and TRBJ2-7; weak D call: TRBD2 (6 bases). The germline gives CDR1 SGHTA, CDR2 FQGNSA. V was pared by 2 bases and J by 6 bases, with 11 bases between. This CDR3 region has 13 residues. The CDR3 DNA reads TGTGCCAGCAGCTTACATAGCGGCGCCGAGCAGTACTTC. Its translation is CASSLHSGAEQYF. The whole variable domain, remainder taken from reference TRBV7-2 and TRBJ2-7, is GAGVSQSPSNKVTEKGKDVELRCDPISGHTALYWYRQSLGQGLEFLIYFQGNSAPDKSGLPSDRFSAERTGGSVSTLTIQRTQQEDSAVYLCASSLHSGAEQYFGPGTRLTVT.

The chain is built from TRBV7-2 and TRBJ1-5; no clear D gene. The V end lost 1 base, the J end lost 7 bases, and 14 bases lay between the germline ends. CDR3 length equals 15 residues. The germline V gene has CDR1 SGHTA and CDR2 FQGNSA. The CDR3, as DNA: TGTGCCAGCAGCTTAGACAGTGCGGGTGGGCAGCCCCAGCATTTT. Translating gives CASSLDSAGGQPQHF. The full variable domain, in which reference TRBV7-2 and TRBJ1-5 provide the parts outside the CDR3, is GAGVSQSPSNKVTEKGKDVELRCDPISGHTALYWYRQSLGQGLEFLIYFQGNSAPDKSGLPSDRFSAERTGGSVSTLTIQRTQQEDSAVYLCASSLDSAGGQPQHFGDGTRLSIL.

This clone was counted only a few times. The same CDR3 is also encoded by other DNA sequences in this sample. As DNA, the CDR3 is TGCAGCGTTGGGGGGCGCATGAACACTGAAGCTTTCTTT. Its protein product is CSVGGRMNTEAFF. V gene TRBV29-1 combines with J gene TRBJ1-1; a possible D gene is TRBD1 (6 bases). The V and J ends lost 4 bases and 0 bases respectively, with 9 bases between them. The germline V gene has CDR1 SQVTM and CDR2 ANQGSEA. CDR3 length equals 13 residues. The full variable domain, rest sourced from reference TRBV29-1 and TRBJ1-1, is SAVISQKPSRDICQRGTSLTIQCQVDSQVTMMFWYRQQPGQSLTLIATANQGSEATYESGFVIDKFPISRPNLTFSTLTVSNMSPEDSSIYLCSVGGRMNTEAFFGQGTRLTVV.